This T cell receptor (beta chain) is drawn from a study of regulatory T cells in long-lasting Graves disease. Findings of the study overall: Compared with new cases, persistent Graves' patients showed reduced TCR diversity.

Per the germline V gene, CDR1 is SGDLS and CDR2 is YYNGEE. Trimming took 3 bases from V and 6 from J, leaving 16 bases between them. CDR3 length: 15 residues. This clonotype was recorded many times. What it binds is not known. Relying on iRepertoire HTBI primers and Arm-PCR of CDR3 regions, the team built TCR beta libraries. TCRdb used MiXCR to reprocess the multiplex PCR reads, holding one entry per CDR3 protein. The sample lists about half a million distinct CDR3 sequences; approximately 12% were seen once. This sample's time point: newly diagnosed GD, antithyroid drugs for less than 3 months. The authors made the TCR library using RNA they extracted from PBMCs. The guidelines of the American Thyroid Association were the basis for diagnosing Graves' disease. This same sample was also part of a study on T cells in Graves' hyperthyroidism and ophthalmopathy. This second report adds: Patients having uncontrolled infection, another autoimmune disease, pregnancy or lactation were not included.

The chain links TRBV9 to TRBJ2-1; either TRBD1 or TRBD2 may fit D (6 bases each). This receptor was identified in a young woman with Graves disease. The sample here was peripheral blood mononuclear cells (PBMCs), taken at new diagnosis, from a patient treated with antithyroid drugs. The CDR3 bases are TGTGCCAGCAGCGAGAGCGGAGGGGGGACCAATGAGCAGTTCTTC. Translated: CASSESGGGTNEQFF.